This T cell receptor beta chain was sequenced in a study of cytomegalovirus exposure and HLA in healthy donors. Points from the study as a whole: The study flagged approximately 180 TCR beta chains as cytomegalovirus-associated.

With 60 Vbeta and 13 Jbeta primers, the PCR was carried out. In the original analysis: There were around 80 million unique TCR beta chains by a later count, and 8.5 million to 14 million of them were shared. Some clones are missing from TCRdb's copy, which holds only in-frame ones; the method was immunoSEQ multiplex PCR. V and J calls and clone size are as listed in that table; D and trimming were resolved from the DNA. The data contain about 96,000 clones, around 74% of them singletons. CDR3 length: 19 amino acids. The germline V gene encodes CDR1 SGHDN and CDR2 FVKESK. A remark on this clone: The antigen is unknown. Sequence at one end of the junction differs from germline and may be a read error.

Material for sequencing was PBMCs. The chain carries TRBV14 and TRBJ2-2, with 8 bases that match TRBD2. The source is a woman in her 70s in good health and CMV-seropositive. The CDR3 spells CASSQPRRTSRPNIGELFF. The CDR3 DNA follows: TGTGCCAGCAGCCAACCAAGGCGGACTAGCAGACCGAACATCGGGGAGCTGTTTTTT.